A single sample gave rise to the 3 T cell receptor beta chains below, sequenced in a study of T cells in tuberculosis (dated by TCRdb to 2017 to 2018). Library generation was performed with the immunoSEQ multiplex PCR assay. The table comes from immuneACCESS by way of TCRdb, which keeps in-frame sequences with V and J called. Part of the clones is missing from these tables; in studies checked, under half for an unresolved V gene and the rest for unknown reasons. The sample has about 54,000 clones on record, over 75% of them singletons. The ten top clones hold 21% of the sample. Thawed, overnight-rested PBMC were stained with GMM-loaded CD1B tetramer, a Live/Dead dye and anti-CD3, then sorted on a FACS Aria II. CD1B tetramers were loaded with C32 glucose monomycolate purified from Rhodococcus equi. The sample taken for sequencing was CD1b-GMM tetramer-negative cells sorted from PBMCs. The cell subset or site label, as the study defines it: T cells not binding CD1B-GMM tetramer, sorted from same donor. The source of these receptors is an adult woman with latent tuberculosis.

This sequence joins TRBV19 and TRBJ2-7; 7 bases map to TRBD1. This CDR3 region has 11 residues. After removal of 10 bases from V and 4 bases from J, the junction contained 4 bases not matched to a gene. CDR1 is LNHDA, CDR2 SQIVND, per germline (reference sequence). The CDR3 nucleotides read TGTGCCACCGGGACAGCTTACGAGCAGTACTTC. Amino acid sequence: CATGTAYEQYF.

The V gene is TRBV7-2, the J gene TRBJ2-1; tentative D call: TRBD2 (6 bases). The CDR3 is 15 amino acids. Germline values: CDR1 SGHTA, CDR2 FQGNSA. V was shortened by 3 bases and J by 5 bases, with 14 bases between the two germline ends. CDR3 residues: CASSFPGLYHNEQFF. CDR3 in DNA: TGTGCCAGCAGCTTCCCGGGACTTTACCACAATGAGCAGTTCTTC.

The V gene is TRBV5-6, the J gene TRBJ1-1; D is ambiguous. V lost 4 bases and J lost 0, with 7 bases in between. CDR3 size: 13 residues. CDR1 is SGHDT, CDR2 YYEEEE, per germline. The CDR3: CASSMQVNTEAFF. The CDR3 nucleotides read TGTGCCAGCAGCATGCAGGTGAACACTGAAGCTTTCTTT.